The 25 T cell receptor beta chains listed next were all sequenced from one sample in a study of T cell repertoires in cytomegalovirus infection. These receptors are not linked to any known antigen. Each CDR3 protein is one row after TCRdb ran MiXCR on the reads. The sample carries 700,000 to 850,000 distinct CDR3 sequences, over 25% recorded once. The source material was cultured CD8+ T cells from PBMCs, sampled from culture after CMV antigen stimulation. The receptor source for this set is a human donor in good health (CMV status not recorded). Some clones in this sample may be carry-over from other donors' samples.

The chain employs TRBV29-1 and TRBJ2-1; 8 nucleotides match TRBD1. The germline V gene has CDR1 SQVTM and CDR2 ANQGSEA. The CDR3 runs to 11 residues. J gave up 8 bases and V 6 bases, and 3 bases lay outside the gene matches. The CDR3: CSVTGEDEQFF. CDR3 bases: TGCAGCGTGACAGGGGAGGATGAGCAGTTCTTC.

The V call is TRBV2, the J call TRBJ2-5, with 8 bases lining up with TRBD2. The germline V gene has CDR1 SNHLY and CDR2 FYNNEI. Trimming cost V 10 bases and J 3 bases; bases outside gene matches: 10. The CDR3 has 14 residues. CDR3 loop: CATRGSGAEETQYF. The CDR3 DNA reads as TGTGCCACTAGGGGTAGCGGGGCAGAAGAGACCCAGTACTTC.

This rearrangement joins TRBV5-4 to TRBJ1-5, with D maybe TRBD1 (6 bases). Germline loops: CDR1 SGHNT, CDR2 YYREEE (reference sequence). The V end lost 2 bases, the J end lost 7 bases, and 19 bases lay between the germline ends. This CDR3 has 16 residues. The CDR3 spells CASSFALQGGDQPQHF. For the CDR3, the DNA is TGTGCCAGCAGCTTTGCGTTACAGGGCGGAGACCAGCCCCAGCATTTT. Combining the CDR3 with reference TRBV5-4 and TRBJ1-5 gives the whole variable domain ETGVTQSPTHLIKTRGQQVTLRCSSQSGHNTVSWYQQALGQGPQFIFQYYREEENGRGNFPPRFSGLQFPNYSSELNVNALELDDSALYLCASSFALQGGDQPQHFGDGTRLSIL.

The sample holds a few counts of this clonotype. The V gene is TRBV5-6, the J gene TRBJ1-2, with a tentative D call TRBD1 (6 bases). The length of the CDR3 is 17 residues. V was trimmed by 3 bases and J by 8 bases, leaving 26 bases between them. Germline CDR1 SGHDT, CDR2 YYEEEE. The CDR3 here is CASSSLYRDFNLKGYTF. CDR3 in DNA: TGTGCCAGCAGCTCCCTATACAGGGACTTTAATTTGAAGGGCTACACCTTC.

The gene calls are TRBV7-9 and TRBJ1-4; no clear D. V was cut by 1 base and J by 3 bases, with 9 bases left in between. From germline, CDR1 is SEHNR and CDR2 FQNEAQ (reference sequence). This CDR3 region has 15 residues. The CDR3 DNA reads as TGTGCCAGCAGCTTAGGTGGGCAGGCTAATGAAAAACTGTTTTTT. Protein product: CASSLGGQANEKLFF.

This clonotype was recorded a few times. V is TRBV6-1 and J is TRBJ2-7; 8 bases are shared with TRBD1. The V and J ends lost 2 bases and 0 bases, in that order; junction bases with no gene match: 6. CDR3 length equals 16 residues. The germline V gene encodes CDR1 MNHNS and CDR2 SASEGT. CDR3 bases: TGTGCCAGCAGTGAAATCTGGACAGGGATCTCCTACGAGCAGTACTTC. Translated, it gives CASSEIWTGISYEQYF.

This clonotype was seen repeatedly, ten times or more. The chain combines TRBV7-6 with TRBJ2-3; D possibly corresponds to TRBD2 (6 bases). V was trimmed by 2 bases and J by 6 bases, leaving 12 bases between them. Germline CDR1 reads SGHVS; CDR2 reads FNYEAQ. The length of the CDR3 is 14 residues. The DNA for the CDR3 is TGTGCCAGCAGCTTAATTTGGGGGGAGGATACGCAGTATTTT. Its translation: CASSLIWGEDTQYF.

The chain joins TRBV3-1 to TRBJ1-2, with a tentative D call TRBD1 (6 bases). V was trimmed by 0 bases and J by 4 bases, leaving 15 bases between them. This CDR3 region has 16 residues. The V gene's germline CDR1 is LGHDT and CDR2 YNNKEL (reference sequence). The CDR3 protein is CASSQDGEQGGYGYTF. Here the CDR3 DNA reads TGTGCCAGCAGCCAAGATGGGGAGCAAGGGGGCTATGGCTACACCTTC.

The CDR3 DNA reads TGTGCCAGCAGCTTACACCACGATGCGAGGACAGGCGACTATGGCTACACCTTC. This encodes CASSLHHDARTGDYGYTF. The chain is built from TRBV7-3 and TRBJ1-2, with 7 bases identical to TRBD1. This CDR3 is built from 18 residues. Germline V gene lookup returns CDR1 SGHTA and CDR2 FQGTGA. J lost 3 bases, V lost 2 bases, and 15 bases had no gene match.

The V call is TRBV27, the J call TRBJ2-1, with 8 bases identical to TRBD2. After removal of 2 bases from V and 8 bases from J, the junction contained 14 bases not matched to a gene. CDR1 and CDR2 (germline): MNHEY, SMNVEV (reference sequence). This CDR3 is built from 17 residues. CDR3 loop: CASSLVRAPGGGDEQFF. The CDR3 DNA sequence: TGTGCCAGCAGTTTAGTACGAGCGCCCGGGGGGGGGGATGAGCAGTTCTTC.

The chain employs TRBV4-1 and TRBJ2-1; TRBD2 agrees at 13 bases. Germline lookup yields CDR1 MGHRA and CDR2 YSYEKL. Unmatched junction bases numbered 8, after V lost 6 bases and J lost 3 bases. The CDR3 has 17 residues. The CDR3 region has the DNA TGCGCCAGCAGGCCTAAGACTAGCGGGGGGAGCTACAATGAGCAGTTCTTC. Translating it yields CASRPKTSGGSYNEQFF.

Many counts were recorded for this clonotype. This chain links TRBV7-2 with TRBJ1-2; D gene unclear. The V end lost 3 bases, the J end lost 5 bases, and 28 bases lay between the germline ends. The CDR3 totals 19 residues. Germline CDR1 and CDR2: SGHTA and FQGNSA. This CDR3 reads CASSLPWRREWSEKYGYTF. The CDR3 region has the DNA TGTGCCAGCAGCTTGCCCTGGAGGCGCGAGTGGTCGGAGAAATATGGCTACACCTTC.

The chain is built from TRBV4-3 and TRBJ1-2; D ambiguous. From germline, CDR1 is LGHNA and CDR2 YSLEER. There are 16 residues in the CDR3. Trimming took off 0 bases at V and 7 bases at J, with 18 bases between the two ends. The CDR3 sequence is CASSQDSTAVQTGYTF. Here the CDR3 DNA reads TGCGCCAGCAGCCAAGATAGCACGGCCGTCCAGACTGGCTACACCTTC.

This rearrangement joins TRBV3-1 to TRBJ2-6; TRBD1 is a possible D gene (6 bases). The germline V gene encodes CDR1 LGHDT and CDR2 YNNKEL (reference sequence). Trimming shortened V by 2 bases and J by 0 bases, and 14 bases separated the two germline ends. The CDR3 is 18 residues long. CDR3 amino acids: CASSQLLQGTSGANVLTF. The CDR3 DNA sequence: TGTGCCAGCAGCCAACTACTACAGGGAACCTCTGGGGCCAACGTCCTGACTTTC.

In its sample, this clonotype was seen a few times. The V call is TRBV6-5, the J call TRBJ1-2; tentatively, D is TRBD1 (5 bases). CDR3 size: 11 residues. Germline V gene lookup returns CDR1 MNHEY and CDR2 SVGAGI. The CDR3: CVTGGYYGYTF. The CDR3 DNA reads as TGTGTCACCGGGGGGTACTATGGCTACACCTTC.

The chain couples TRBV7-8 to TRBJ2-6; D remains ambiguous. Trimming removed 1 base from V and 1 base from J, with 11 bases in between. Looked up from germline, CDR1 is SGHVS and CDR2 is FQNEAQ. The CDR3 length is 17 residues. The CDR3 coding sequence is TGTGCCAGCAGCTTAGGTCGATTTCCTTCTGGGGCCAACGTCCTGACTTTC. Translation: CASSLGRFPSGANVLTF.

The V gene is TRBV29-1, the J gene TRBJ2-1; D is ambiguous. CDR3 length: 11 amino acids. Between the trimmed V and J ends, which lost 4 bases and 10 bases, there was a span of 11 bases. The germline CDR1 and CDR2 sequences are SQVTM and ANQGSEA. CDR3 DNA: TGCAGCGTTGTGTATACCTACGAGCAGTTCTTC. Translated, it gives CSVVYTYEQFF.

CDR3 sequence: CASSPPGRSSYEQYV. The CDR3 DNA reads as TGTGCCAGCAGCCCGCCCGGCAGGAGCTCCTACGAGCAGTACGTC. V usage is TRBV7-6 and J usage is TRBJ2-7; D unclear. Between the trimmed V and J ends, which lost 5 bases and 0 bases, there was a span of 14 bases. The CDR3 contains 15 residues. The V gene's germline CDR1 is SGHVS and CDR2 FNYEAQ.

This clonotype was recorded many times. The chain employs TRBV7-8 and TRBJ2-7; TRBD1 aligns across 9 bases. With 0 bases clipped from V and 7 bases from J, the junction kept 4 bases outside the gene matches. Germline-derived CDR1 and CDR2 are SGHVS and FQNEAQ. This CDR3 spans 14 amino acids. The CDR3 loop reads CASSLARTGAEQYV. The CDR3 bases are TGTGCCAGCAGCTTAGCCCGGACAGGGGCTGAGCAGTACGTC.

The rearrangement links TRBV11-2 to TRBJ2-7; D may be TRBD2 (5 bases). Germline V lookup: CDR1 SGHAT, CDR2 FQNNGV. V was shortened by 1 base and J by 3 bases, with 10 bases between the two germline ends. The CDR3 covers 14 residues. CDR3 residues: CASSLARGSYEQYF. CDR3 bases: TGTGCCAGCAGCTTAGCCCGAGGGAGCTACGAGCAGTACTTC.

The CDR3 nucleotides are TGTGCCAGCAGGCGGTCAGGGAAAGAGACCCAGTACTTC. Translation: CASRRSGKETQYF. The chain links TRBV14 to TRBJ2-5; TRBD1 might be the D (5 bases). The CDR3 sequence is 13 residues long. Germline lookup yields CDR1 SGHDN and CDR2 FVKESK. Trimming cost V 6 bases and J 3 bases, with 11 bases left between them.

A few counts support this clonotype. The CDR3 reads CASSIAGGRKDTQYF. The CDR3, as DNA: TGTGCCAGTAGTATAGCGGGGGGAAGGAAAGATACGCAGTATTTT. The J gene is TRBJ2-3, the V gene TRBV19; 7 nucleotides match TRBD2. This CDR3 comprises 15 residues. The V segment lost 1 base and the J segment 5 bases; nucleotides outside the gene matches: 6. Germline lookup yields CDR1 LNHDA and CDR2 SQIVND (reference sequence).

The chain recombines TRBV7-2 with TRBJ2-7; 7 nucleotides line up with TRBD1. CDR3 size: 15 residues. Germline loops: CDR1 SGHTA, CDR2 FQGNSA. The CDR3 protein is CASCLEGGGFYEQYV. In nucleotides, the CDR3 is TGTGCCAGCTGCTTAGAAGGGGGCGGATTCTACGAGCAGTACGTC.

In this sample, this clonotype turned up a few times. CDR3 DNA: TGTGCCAGCACCCCGGGTCCAAAGGCTTTCTTT. This codes for CASTPGPKAFF. The V call is TRBV2, the J call TRBJ1-1, with D unresolved. CDR3 length: 11 amino acids. Germline-derived CDR1 and CDR2 are SNHLY and FYNNEI. The V and J ends lost 7 bases and 11 bases respectively, with 14 bases between them.

This clonotype was seen many times. The chain recombines TRBV7-6 with TRBJ2-7; 8 bases are shared with TRBD1. Trimming at V came to 1 base and at J to 0 bases, leaving 2 bases not matched to a gene. Germline V gene lookup returns CDR1 SGHVS and CDR2 FNYEAQ. The CDR3 has 15 residues. DNA of the CDR3: TGTGCCAGCAGCTTAGGGACAGGGCCCTCCTACGAGCAGTACTTC. Amino acids: CASSLGTGPSYEQYF.